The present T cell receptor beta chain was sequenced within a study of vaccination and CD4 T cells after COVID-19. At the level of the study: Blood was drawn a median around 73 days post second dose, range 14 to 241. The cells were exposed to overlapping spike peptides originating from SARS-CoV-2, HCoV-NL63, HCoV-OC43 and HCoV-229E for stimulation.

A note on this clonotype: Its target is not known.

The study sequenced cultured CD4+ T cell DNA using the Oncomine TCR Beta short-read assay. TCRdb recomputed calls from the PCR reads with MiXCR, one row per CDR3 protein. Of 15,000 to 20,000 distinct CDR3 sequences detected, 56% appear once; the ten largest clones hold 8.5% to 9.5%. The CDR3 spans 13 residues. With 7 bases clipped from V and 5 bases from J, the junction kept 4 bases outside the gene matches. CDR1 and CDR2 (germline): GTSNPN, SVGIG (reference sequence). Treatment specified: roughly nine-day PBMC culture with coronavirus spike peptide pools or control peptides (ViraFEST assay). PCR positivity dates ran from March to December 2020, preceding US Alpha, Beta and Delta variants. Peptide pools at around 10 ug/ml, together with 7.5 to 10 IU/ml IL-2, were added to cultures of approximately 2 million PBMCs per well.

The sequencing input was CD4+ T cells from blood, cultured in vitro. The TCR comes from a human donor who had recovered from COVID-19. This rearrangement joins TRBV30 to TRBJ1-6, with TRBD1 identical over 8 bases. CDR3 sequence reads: CAFWTGNNSPLHF. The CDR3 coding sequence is TGTGCCTTCTGGACAGGGAATAATTCACCCCTCCACTTT.